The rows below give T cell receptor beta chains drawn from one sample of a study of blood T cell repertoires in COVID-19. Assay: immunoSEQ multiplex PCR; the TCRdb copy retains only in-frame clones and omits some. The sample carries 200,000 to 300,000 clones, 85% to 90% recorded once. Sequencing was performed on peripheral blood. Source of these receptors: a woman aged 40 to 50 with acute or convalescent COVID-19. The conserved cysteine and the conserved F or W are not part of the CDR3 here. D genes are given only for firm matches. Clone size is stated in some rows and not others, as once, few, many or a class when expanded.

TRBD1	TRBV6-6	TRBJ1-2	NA	ASSYSIARGYGYT
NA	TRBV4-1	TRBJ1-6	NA	ASSPRQADNSPLH
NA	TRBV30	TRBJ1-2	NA	AWSGTAPGYGYT
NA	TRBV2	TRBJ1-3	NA	ASSVLQGNTIY
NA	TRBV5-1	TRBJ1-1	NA	ASSRTADTEAF
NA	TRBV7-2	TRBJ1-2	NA	ASSGPFYRDGYT
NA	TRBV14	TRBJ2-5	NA	ASSQVEAYPKPQY
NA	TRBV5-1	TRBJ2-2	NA	ASSLGLTGELF
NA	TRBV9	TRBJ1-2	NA	ASSVVSGDGYT
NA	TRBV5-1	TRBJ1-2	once	ASSKTLNYGYT
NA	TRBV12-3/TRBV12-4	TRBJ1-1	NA	ASTLSRGTEAF
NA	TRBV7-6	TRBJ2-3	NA	ASSLVQGPDTQY
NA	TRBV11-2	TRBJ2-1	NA	ASSLEGSLASKAF
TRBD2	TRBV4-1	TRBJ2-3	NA	ASSQGLAGVISTDTQY
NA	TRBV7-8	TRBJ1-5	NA	ASSYSGLSQPQH
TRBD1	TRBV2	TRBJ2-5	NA	ASSSDRAQETQY
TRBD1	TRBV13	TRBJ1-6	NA	ASSRRTGRWNSPLH
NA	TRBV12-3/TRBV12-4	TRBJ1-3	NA	ASGGTGNTIY
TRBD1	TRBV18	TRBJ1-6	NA	ASSGTGGEWVNSPLH
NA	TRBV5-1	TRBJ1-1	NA	ASSLERGVNTEAF
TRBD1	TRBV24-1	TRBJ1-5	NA	ATSDHGQGGQPQH
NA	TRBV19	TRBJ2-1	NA	ASGPRSSYNEQF
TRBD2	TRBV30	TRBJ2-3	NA	AGYTSGGATDTQY